The TCR beta chain under discussion was sequenced for a study of T-cell reconstitution after alpha-beta-depleted transplantation in children. V gave up 0 bases and J gave up 10 bases, with 25 bases separating them. This CDR3 is built from 19 residues. Germline V gene lookup returns CDR1 LGHNA and CDR2 YSLEER. TCRbeta library preparation incorporated unique molecular identifiers. TCRdb processed the PCR reads anew with MiXCR; each CDR3 protein has one entry. The sample has approximately 70,000 distinct CDR3 sequences; 4.9% are singletons. Many counts were recorded for this clonotype. The chain combines TRBV4-3 with TRBJ1-6; TRBD1 might be the D (6 bases). The specimen was PBMCs, mostly from graft donor cells, collected 180 days after TCRalphabeta/CD19-depleted stem cell transplant. The TCR originated in a boy under two years old who had a stem cell transplant for acute myeloid leukemia, so the T cells may come from the graft donor. CDR3 amino acids: CASSQDLPVMGTWRSPLHF. The CDR3 nucleotides read TGCGCCAGCAGCCAAGATCTCCCCGTGATGGGGACATGGCGGTCACCCCTCCACTTT.